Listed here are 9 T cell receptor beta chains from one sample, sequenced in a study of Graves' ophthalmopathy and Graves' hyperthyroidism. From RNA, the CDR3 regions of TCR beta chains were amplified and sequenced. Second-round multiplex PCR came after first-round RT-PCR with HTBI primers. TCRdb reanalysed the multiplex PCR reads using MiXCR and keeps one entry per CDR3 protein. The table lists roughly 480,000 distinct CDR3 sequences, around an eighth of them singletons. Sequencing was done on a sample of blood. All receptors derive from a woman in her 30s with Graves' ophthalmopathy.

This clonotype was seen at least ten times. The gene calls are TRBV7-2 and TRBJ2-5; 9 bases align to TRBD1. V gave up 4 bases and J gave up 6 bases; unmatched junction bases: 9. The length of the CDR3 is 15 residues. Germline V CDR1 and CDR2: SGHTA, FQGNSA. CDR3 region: CASSYTGTGWQTQYF. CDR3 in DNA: TGTGCCAGCAGCTACACCGGGACAGGGTGGCAGACCCAGTACTTC.

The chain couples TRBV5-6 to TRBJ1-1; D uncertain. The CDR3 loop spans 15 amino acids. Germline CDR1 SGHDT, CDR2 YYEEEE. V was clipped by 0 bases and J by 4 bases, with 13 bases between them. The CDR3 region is CASSLESGFSTEAFF. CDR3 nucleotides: TGTGCCAGCAGCTTGGAATCGGGGTTTAGCACTGAAGCTTTCTTT.

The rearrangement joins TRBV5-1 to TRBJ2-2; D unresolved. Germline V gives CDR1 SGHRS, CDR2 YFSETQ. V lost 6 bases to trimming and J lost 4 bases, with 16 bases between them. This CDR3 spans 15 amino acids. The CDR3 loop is CASKVLGSSTGELFF. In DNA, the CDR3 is TGCGCCAGCAAAGTTCTGGGCTCTTCCACCGGGGAGCTGTTTTTT.

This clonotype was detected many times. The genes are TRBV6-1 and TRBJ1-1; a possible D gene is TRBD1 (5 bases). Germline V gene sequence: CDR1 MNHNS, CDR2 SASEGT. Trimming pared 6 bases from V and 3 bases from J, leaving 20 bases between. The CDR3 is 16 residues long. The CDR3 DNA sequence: TGTGCCAGCAGACTACTAAGGACGGCGGGGGACACTGAAGCTTTCTTT. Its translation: CASRLLRTAGDTEAFF.

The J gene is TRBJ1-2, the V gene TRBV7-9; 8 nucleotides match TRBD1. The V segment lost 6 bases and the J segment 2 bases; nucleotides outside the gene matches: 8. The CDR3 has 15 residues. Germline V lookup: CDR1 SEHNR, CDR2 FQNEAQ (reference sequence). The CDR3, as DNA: TGTGCCAGCAGTAACGACAGGGGCAGCAACTATGGCTACACCTTC. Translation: CASSNDRGSNYGYTF. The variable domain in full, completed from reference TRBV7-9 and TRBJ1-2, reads DTGVSQNPRHKITKRGQNVTFRCDPISEHNRLYWYRQTLGQGPEFLTYFQNEAQLEKSRLLSDRFSAERPKGSFSTLEIQRTEQGDSAMYLCASSNDRGSNYGYTFGSGTRLTVV.

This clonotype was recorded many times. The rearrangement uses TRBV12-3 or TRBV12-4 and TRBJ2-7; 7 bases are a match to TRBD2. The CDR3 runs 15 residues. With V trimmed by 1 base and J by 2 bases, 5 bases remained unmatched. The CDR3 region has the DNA TGTGCCAGCAGTTTAGATGGGGGGAGGGCCTACGAGCAGTACTTC. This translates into CASSLDGGRAYEQYF.

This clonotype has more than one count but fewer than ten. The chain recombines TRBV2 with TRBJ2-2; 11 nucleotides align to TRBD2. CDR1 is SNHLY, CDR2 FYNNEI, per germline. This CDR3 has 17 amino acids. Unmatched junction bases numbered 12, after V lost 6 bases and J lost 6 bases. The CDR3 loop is CASSSHLAGGRSGELFF. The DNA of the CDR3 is TGTGCCAGCAGCAGCCATTTAGCGGGGGGGCGTTCCGGGGAGCTGTTTTTT.

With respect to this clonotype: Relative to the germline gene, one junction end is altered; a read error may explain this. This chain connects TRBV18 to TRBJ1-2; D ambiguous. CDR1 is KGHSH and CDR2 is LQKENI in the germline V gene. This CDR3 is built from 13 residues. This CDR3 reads CASSPVRAHGYTF. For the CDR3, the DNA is TGTGCCAGCTCACCAGTCCGGGCCCATGGTTACACCTTC.

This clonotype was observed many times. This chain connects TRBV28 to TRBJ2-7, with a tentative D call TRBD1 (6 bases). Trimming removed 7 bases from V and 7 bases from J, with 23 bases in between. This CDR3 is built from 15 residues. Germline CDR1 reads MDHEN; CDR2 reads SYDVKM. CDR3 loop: CASNVGGGKVWEQYF. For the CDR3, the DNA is TGTGCCAGCAACGTTGGGGGCGGCAAGGTGTGGGAGCAGTACTTC.